This T cell receptor beta chain was profiled in a study of post-analysis software for immune sequencing data. Study-wide points: Controls showed lower frequencies than patients for five or six TRBV segments, and TRBV5-6, TRBV5-1 and TRBV20-1 were among these.

Incorporated into the TCR beta cDNA libraries were unique molecular identifiers, which served to reduce PCR and sequencing biases. TCRdb processed the PCR reads anew with MiXCR; each CDR3 protein has one entry. The repertoire holds 400,000 to 500,000 distinct CDR3 sequences, with more than 30% as singletons. In the case of this clonotype: Its antigen is as yet unknown.

The CDR3 runs 13 residues. V was trimmed by 4 bases and J by 3 bases, leaving 9 bases between them. The V gene's germline CDR1 is MNHEY and CDR2 SMNVEV (reference sequence). Source material: blood. The receptor was derived from a girl aged 2 to 10 with multiple sclerosis. The chain joins TRBV27 to TRBJ2-5; D unresolved. The CDR3 DNA sequence: TGTGCCAGCAGTTCATATTGGGAAGAGACCCAGTACTTC. It encodes CASSSYWEETQYF.